This T cell receptor beta chain was obtained from a study of blood T cell repertoires in COVID-19. Study context: In each case, the material was cDNA or gDNA derived from T cells, B-cell-depleted T cells, or PBMCs.

Authors' data handling: Amplifying reference gene primers gave estimates of nucleated cell counts. Repertoires were generated with immunoSEQ multiplex PCR, while TCRdb's copy carries only in-frame clones and drops some. D and trimming were read from the DNA, whereas the V and J calls and clone size are those reported in that table. The data contain fewer than 100,000 clones, roughly 86% of them singletons. Germline V gene sequence: CDR1 LGHDT, CDR2 YNNKEL (reference sequence). This CDR3 spans 13 amino acids. Trimming stripped 4 bases from V and 3 bases from J, with 9 bases between. This chain connects TRBV3-1 (or the pseudogene TRBV3-2) to TRBJ1-2, with D possibly TRBD1 on 6 matching bases. The sequence derives from a man aged 50 to 60 with acute or convalescent COVID-19. The sequencing sample was made of peripheral blood. CDR3 loop: CASSRWTDYGYTF. CDR3 in DNA: TGTGCCAGCAGCCGGTGGACAGACTATGGCTACACCTTC.